This T cell receptor (beta chain) was recovered during a study of vaccination effects on CD4 cells after COVID-19. Notes on this clone: As yet, its antigen is unknown.

From germline, CDR1 is MNHEY and CDR2 SMNVEV (reference sequence). V was pared by 5 bases and J by 5 bases, with 7 bases between. The CDR3 loop spans 12 amino acids. Viral peptide pools were used in the ViraFEST assay to expand antigen-specific CD4+ T cells, and sequencing came afterward. Subsequent to a culture period of about ten days, CD4+ T cells were isolated. Nobody among the vaccine recipients had prior SARS-CoV-2 infection (nucleocapsid antibodies were negative). Repertoires were generated with immunoSEQ multiplex PCR, while TCRdb's copy carries only in-frame clones and drops some. This table holds fewer than 70,000 clones, over 70% found once.

This sequence originates from a human donor who received a COVID-19 vaccine. This chain links TRBV27 with TRBJ2-1, with a possible D match to TRBD1 (5 bases). Material: CD4+ T cells from PBMCs cultured with SARS-CoV-2 spike peptides, obtained before COVID-19 vaccination. The CDR3 region is CASSRQNNEQFF. CDR3 DNA sequence: TGTGCCAGCAGTAGACAGAACAATGAGCAGTTCTTC.